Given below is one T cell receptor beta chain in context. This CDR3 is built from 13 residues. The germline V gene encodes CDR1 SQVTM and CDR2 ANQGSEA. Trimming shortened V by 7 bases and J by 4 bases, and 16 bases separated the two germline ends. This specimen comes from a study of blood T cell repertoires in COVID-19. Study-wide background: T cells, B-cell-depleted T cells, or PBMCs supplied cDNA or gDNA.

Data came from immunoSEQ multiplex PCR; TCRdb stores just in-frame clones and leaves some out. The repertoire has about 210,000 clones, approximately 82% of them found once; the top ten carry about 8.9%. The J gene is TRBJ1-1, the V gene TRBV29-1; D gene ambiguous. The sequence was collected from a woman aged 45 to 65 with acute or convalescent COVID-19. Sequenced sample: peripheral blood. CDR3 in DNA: TGCAGCGCCGCCCGGGCGGGAAGCACTGAAGCTTTCTTT. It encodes CSAARAGSTEAFF. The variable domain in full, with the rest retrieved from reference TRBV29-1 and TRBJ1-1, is SAVISQKPSRDICQRGTSLTIQCQVDSQVTMMFWYRQQPGQSLTLIATANQGSEATYESGFVIDKFPISRPNLTFSTLTVSNMSPEDSSIYLCSAARAGSTEAFFGQGTRLTVV.